One sample yielded the 18 T cell receptor beta chains listed below, sequenced in a study of T cell responses to AZD1222 COVID-19 vaccine. TCRdb's copy holds only in-frame clones and misses some; the assay was immunoSEQ multiplex PCR. The repertoire consists of 150,000 to 200,000 clones, with about 94% occurring once and the leading ten covering roughly 8.4%. The material sequenced was peripheral blood, taken on day 0 of AZD1222 vaccination. The receptor source for this set is an adult in good health.

The V call is TRBV28, the J call TRBJ1-4; 8 bases line up with TRBD1. The V segment lost 4 bases and the J segment 5 bases; nucleotides outside the gene matches: 3. Germline CDR1 MDHEN, CDR2 SYDVKM. The CDR3 length is 14 residues. The CDR3: CASSSRQGNEKLFF. CDR3 bases: TGTGCCAGCAGTTCCCGACAGGGGAATGAAAAACTGTTTTTT.

The V and J genes are TRBV25-1 and TRBJ2-5; the match to TRBD1 covers 7 bases. Germline CDR1 reads MGHDK; CDR2 reads SYGVNS. The CDR3 length is 15 residues. The V and J ends lost 4 bases and 5 bases, in that order; junction bases with no gene match: 10. CDR3: CASSGRQGWLETQYF. Here the CDR3 DNA reads TGTGCCAGCAGTGGGCGACAGGGATGGTTGGAGACCCAGTACTTC.

This chain uses TRBV2 with TRBJ2-7, with a weak D call TRBD2 (6 bases). Trimming shortened V by 5 bases and J by 0 bases, and 14 bases separated the two germline ends. CDR3 length equals 15 residues. CDR1 and CDR2 from the germline V gene are SNHLY and FYNNEI. For the CDR3, the DNA is TGTGCCAGCAGTCCGGGACTCCCGAGCTCCTACGAGCAGTACTTC. Residues: CASSPGLPSSYEQYF.

V usage is TRBV19 and J usage is TRBJ1-5, with 11 nucleotides matching TRBD1. The CDR3 is 16 residues long. The V gene end was trimmed by 3 bases and the J gene end by 4 bases; junction bases not matched to a gene: 5. Germline V gene data show CDR1 as LNHDA and CDR2 as SQIVND (reference sequence). CDR3 protein: CASSILGQGENQPQHF. CDR3 in DNA: TGTGCCAGTAGTATCCTGGGACAGGGGGAAAATCAGCCCCAGCATTTT.

The V gene is TRBV18, the J gene TRBJ1-6, with D perhaps matching TRBD1 (5 bases). CDR1 is KGHSH and CDR2 is LQKENI in the germline V gene. V was cut by 6 bases and J by 13 bases, with 13 bases left in between. The CDR3 has 12 amino acids. The CDR3 loop is CASSPQGYPLHF. As DNA, the CDR3 is TGTGCCAGCTCGCCGCAGGGATACCCCCTCCACTTT.

CDR3 in DNA: TGTGCCAGTACCGGTCTAGCAGCCCGGCACAATGAGCAGTTCTTC. Its translation is CASTGLAARHNEQFF. The V call is TRBV19, the J call TRBJ2-1; maybe TRBD2 (5 bases). The germline CDR1 and CDR2 sequences are LNHDA and SQIVND (reference sequence). CDR3 length: 15 residues. Trimming cost V 7 bases and J 5 bases, with 18 bases left between them. Using reference TRBV19 and TRBJ2-1 for the parts outside the CDR3, the full variable domain is DGGITQSPKYLFRKEGQNVTLSCEQNLNHDAMYWYRQDPGQGLRLIYYSQIVNDFQKGDIAEGYSVSREKKESFPLTVTSAQKNPTAFYLCASTGLAARHNEQFFGPGTRLTVL.

The gene calls are TRBV27 and TRBJ2-1, with D unclear. CDR1 MNHEY and CDR2 SMNVEV come from the germline V gene (reference sequence). V gave up 3 bases and J gave up 5 bases, with 14 bases separating them. The CDR3 runs to 15 residues. The CDR3 region is CASSFMGSVDNEQFF. CDR3 bases: TGTGCCAGCAGTTTTATGGGGTCCGTCGACAATGAGCAGTTCTTC.

The chain couples TRBV7-2 to TRBJ2-7, with 8 bases aligning to TRBD2. The CDR3 runs to 16 residues. CDR1 and CDR2 (germline): SGHTA, FQGNSA. V gave up 5 bases and J gave up 0 bases; unmatched junction bases: 9. The CDR3 loop reads CASSPWGGTSSYEQYF. The CDR3 DNA follows: TGTGCCAGCAGCCCATGGGGTGGGACTAGCTCCTACGAGCAGTACTTC.

This chain joins TRBV3-1 (or the pseudogene TRBV3-2) and TRBJ2-1, with 9 bases fitting TRBD1. The J segment lost 0 bases and the V segment lost 3 bases, leaving 3 bases of the junction unmatched. This CDR3 spans 16 amino acids. Germline CDR1 and CDR2: LGHDT and YNNKEL (reference sequence). CDR3 region: CASSHGTGSSYNEQFF. The CDR3 coding sequence is TGTGCCAGCAGCCACGGGACAGGGAGCTCCTACAATGAGCAGTTCTTC.

Only a few counts were recorded for this clone. The chain carries TRBV6-5 and TRBJ1-5; D remains unclear. CDR1 is MNHEY, CDR2 SVGAGI, per germline. V was shortened by 6 bases and J by 4 bases, with 13 bases between the two germline ends. This CDR3 is 14 amino acids long. CDR3 residues: CASRRAPGNQPQHF. CDR3 in DNA: TGTGCCAGCAGGAGGGCCCCGGGGAATCAGCCCCAGCATTTT.

The chain carries TRBV5-1 and TRBJ2-5, with 8 bases lining up with TRBD2. Germline V gene sequence: CDR1 SGHRS, CDR2 YFSETQ. V dropped 2 bases and J dropped 4; count of bases not matched to a gene: 16. This CDR3 is 18 amino acids long. CDR3 bases: TGCGCCAGCAGCTTTACTTCCGGTGCTAGCGGGCTTGGAGAGACCCAGTACTTC. This sequence encodes CASSFTSGASGLGETQYF.

The CDR3 region has the DNA TGCGCCAGCAGCTTGGCCCGGGACAGTGAAGCTTTCTTT. Its protein product is CASSLARDSEAFF. This rearrangement joins TRBV5-1 to TRBJ1-1; 7 bases match TRBD1. The CDR3 covers 13 residues. V shed 0 bases and J 7 bases; nucleotides not matched to a gene: 3. Per germline, CDR1 SGHRS and CDR2 YFSETQ. The full variable domain, completed using reference TRBV5-1 and TRBJ1-1, is KAGVTQTPRYLIKTRGQQVTLSCSPISGHRSVSWYQQTPGQGLQFLFEYFSETQRNKGNFPGRFSGRQFSNSRSEMNVSTLELGDSALYLCASSLARDSEAFFGQGTRLTVV.

This clone has just one count. J is TRBJ2-7 and V is TRBV6-5; D tentatively fits TRBD1 or TRBD2 (5 bases each). Per the germline V gene, CDR1 is MNHEY and CDR2 is SVGAGI. V was clipped by 7 bases and J by 6 bases, with 19 bases between them. CDR3 length: 14 amino acids. This chain's CDR3 is CASTLSAGSSEQYF. CDR3 coding DNA: TGTGCCAGCACCCTGAGCGCAGGGAGCAGCGAGCAGTACTTC.

For this clone: Other nucleotide sequences in the sample specify the same CDR3. J is TRBJ1-2 and V is TRBV14; unclear D gene. CDR1 is SGHDN, CDR2 FVKESK, per germline. CDR3 length: 11 residues. Trimming stripped 1 base from V and 8 bases from J, with 5 bases between. For the CDR3, the DNA is TGTGCCAGCAGCCAAGGCTGGGGCTACACCTTC. Amino acids: CASSQGWGYTF.

This rearrangement joins TRBV25-1 to TRBJ1-2; D uncertain. Germline V CDR1 and CDR2: MGHDK, SYGVNS. The ends were cut back, 0 bases at V and 4 bases at J, with 9 bases in the middle. The CDR3 is made up of 14 amino acids. This CDR3 reads CASSEYRQLYGYTF. CDR3 in DNA: TGTGCCAGCAGTGAATATAGGCAGCTCTATGGCTACACCTTC.

This chain joins TRBV2 and TRBJ2-7; 9 nucleotides line up with TRBD2. The CDR3 runs 13 residues. With 10 bases clipped from V and 3 bases from J, the junction kept 7 bases outside the gene matches. CDR1 is SNHLY, CDR2 FYNNEI, per germline. In DNA, the CDR3 is TGTGCCACAACAGCGGGAGGATTCTACGAGCAGTACTTC. Translated, it gives CATTAGGFYEQYF.

This sequence joins TRBV6-2 or TRBV6-3 and TRBJ2-1, with 8 bases aligning to TRBD1. The CDR3 totals 17 residues. The germline gives CDR1 MNHEY, CDR2 SVGEGT. The junction had 15 bases not matched to a gene; V was cut back by 5 bases and J by 6 bases. CDR3 sequence (DNA): TGTGCCAGCAGTCCCGGCAGACAGGGGATAGGGTTCAATGAGCAGTTCTTC. The encoded protein is CASSPGRQGIGFNEQFF.

V usage is TRBV10-3 and J usage is TRBJ1-5, with D maybe TRBD1 (5 bases). The germline CDR1 and CDR2 sequences are ENHRY and SYGVKD. This CDR3 spans 16 amino acids. The V gene lost 3 bases and the J gene lost 4 bases, with 16 bases spanning the gap. DNA for the CDR3: TGTGCCATCAGTGACTGGGGAAGGGGTGCTAATCAGCCCCAGCATTTT. This sequence encodes CAISDWGRGANQPQHF.